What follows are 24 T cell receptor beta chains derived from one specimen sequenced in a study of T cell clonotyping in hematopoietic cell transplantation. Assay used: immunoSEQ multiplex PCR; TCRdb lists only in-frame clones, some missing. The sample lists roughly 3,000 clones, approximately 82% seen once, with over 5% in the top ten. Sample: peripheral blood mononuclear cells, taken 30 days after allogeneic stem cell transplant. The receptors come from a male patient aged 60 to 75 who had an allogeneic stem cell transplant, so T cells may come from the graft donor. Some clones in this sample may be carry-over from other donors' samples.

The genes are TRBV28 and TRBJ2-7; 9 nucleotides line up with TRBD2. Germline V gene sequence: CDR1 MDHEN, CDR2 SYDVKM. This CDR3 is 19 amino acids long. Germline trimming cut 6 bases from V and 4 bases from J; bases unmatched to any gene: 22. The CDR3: CASSLPPWGAGGTVYEQYF. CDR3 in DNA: TGTGCCAGCAGCCTCCCCCCCTGGGGTGCGGGAGGGACGGTTTACGAGCAGTACTTC.

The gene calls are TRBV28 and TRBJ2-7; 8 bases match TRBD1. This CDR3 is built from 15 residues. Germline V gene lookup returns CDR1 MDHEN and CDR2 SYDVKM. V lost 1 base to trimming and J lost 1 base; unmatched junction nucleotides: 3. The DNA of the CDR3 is TGTGCCAGCAGTTTATACGGACAGGGATCCTACGAGCAGTACTTC. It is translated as CASSLYGQGSYEQYF.

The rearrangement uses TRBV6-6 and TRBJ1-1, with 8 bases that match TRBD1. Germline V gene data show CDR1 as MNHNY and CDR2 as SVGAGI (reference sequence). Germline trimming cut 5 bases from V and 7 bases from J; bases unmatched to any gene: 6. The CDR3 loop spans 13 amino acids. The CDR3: CASSLTGENEAFF. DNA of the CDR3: TGTGCCAGCAGTCTGACAGGGGAAAATGAAGCTTTCTTT.

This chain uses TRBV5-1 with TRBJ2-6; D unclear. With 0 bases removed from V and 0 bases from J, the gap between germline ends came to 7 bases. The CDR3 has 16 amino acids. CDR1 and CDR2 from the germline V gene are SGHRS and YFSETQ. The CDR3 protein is CASSLGPSSGANVLTF. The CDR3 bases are TGCGCCAGCAGCTTGGGACCGAGCTCTGGGGCCAACGTCCTGACTTTC.

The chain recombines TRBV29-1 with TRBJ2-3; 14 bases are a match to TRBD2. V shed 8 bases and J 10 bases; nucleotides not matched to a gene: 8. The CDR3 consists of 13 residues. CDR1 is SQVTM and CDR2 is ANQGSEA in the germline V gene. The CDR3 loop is CSSRLAGGGSQYF. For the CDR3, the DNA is TGCAGCTCGAGACTAGCGGGAGGGGGGTCGCAGTATTTT.

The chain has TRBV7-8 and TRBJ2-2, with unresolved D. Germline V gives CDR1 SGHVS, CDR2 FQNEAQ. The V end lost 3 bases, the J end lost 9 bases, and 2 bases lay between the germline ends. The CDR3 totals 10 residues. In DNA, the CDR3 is TGTGCCAGCAGCTTCCGGGAGCTGTTTTTT. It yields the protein CASSFRELFF. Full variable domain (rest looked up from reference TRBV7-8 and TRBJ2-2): GAGVSQSPRYKVAKRGQDVALRCDPISGHVSLFWYQQALGQGPEFLTYFQNEAQLDKSGLPSDRFFAERPEGSVSTLKIQRTQQEDSAVYLCASSFRELFFGEGSRLTVL.

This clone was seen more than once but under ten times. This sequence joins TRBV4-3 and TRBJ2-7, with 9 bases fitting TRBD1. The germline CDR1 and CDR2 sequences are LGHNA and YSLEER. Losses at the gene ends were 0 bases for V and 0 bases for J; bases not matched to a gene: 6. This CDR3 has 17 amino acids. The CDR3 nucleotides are TGCGCCAGCAGCCAAGAGAGGACAGGGGCGAGCTCCTACGAGCAGTACTTC. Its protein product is CASSQERTGASSYEQYF.

The CDR3 loop reads CAWSAFNTEAFF. The DNA for the CDR3 is TGTGCCTGGTCCGCATTCAACACTGAAGCTTTCTTT. This chain joins TRBV30 and TRBJ1-1, with unresolved D. CDR3 length: 12 residues. Germline CDR1 reads GTSNPN; CDR2 reads SVGIG (reference sequence). Trimming cost V 5 bases and J 2 bases, with 9 bases left between them.

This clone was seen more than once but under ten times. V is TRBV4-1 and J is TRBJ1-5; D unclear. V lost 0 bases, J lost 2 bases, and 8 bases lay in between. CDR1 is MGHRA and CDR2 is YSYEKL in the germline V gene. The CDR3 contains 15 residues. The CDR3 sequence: CASSQDSVGNQPQHF. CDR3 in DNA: TGCGCCAGCAGCCAAGATTCCGTTGGCAATCAGCCCCAGCATTTT.

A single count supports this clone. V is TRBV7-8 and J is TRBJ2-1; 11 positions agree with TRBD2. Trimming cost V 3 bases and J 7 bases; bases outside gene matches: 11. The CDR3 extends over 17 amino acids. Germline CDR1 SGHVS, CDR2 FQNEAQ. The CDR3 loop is CASSFPPLAGGRNEQFF. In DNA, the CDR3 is TGTGCCAGCAGCTTTCCCCCTCTAGCGGGAGGAAGGAATGAGCAGTTCTTC.

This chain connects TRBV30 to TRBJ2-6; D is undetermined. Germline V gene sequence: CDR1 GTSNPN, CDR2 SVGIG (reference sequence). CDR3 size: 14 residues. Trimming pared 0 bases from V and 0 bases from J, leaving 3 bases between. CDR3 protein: CAWSVSSGANVLTF. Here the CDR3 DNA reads TGTGCCTGGAGTGTCAGCTCTGGGGCCAACGTCCTGACTTTC. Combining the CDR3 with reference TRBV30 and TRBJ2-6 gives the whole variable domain SQTIHQWPATLVQPVGSPLSLECTVEGTSNPNLYWYRQAAGRGLQLLFYSVGIGQISSEVPQNLSASRPQDRQFILSSKKLLLSDSGFYLCAWSVSSGANVLTFGAGSRLTVL.

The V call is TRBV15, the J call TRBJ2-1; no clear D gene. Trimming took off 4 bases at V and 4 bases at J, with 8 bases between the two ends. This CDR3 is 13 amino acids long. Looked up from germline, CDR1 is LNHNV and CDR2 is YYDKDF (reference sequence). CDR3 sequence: CATSNDGYNEQFF. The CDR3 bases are TGTGCCACCAGCAACGACGGATACAATGAGCAGTTCTTC.

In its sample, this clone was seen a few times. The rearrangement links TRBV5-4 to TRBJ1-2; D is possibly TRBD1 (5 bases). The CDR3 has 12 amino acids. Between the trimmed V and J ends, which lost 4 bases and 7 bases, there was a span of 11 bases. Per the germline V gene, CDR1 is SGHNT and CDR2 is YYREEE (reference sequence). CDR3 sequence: CASSLGVAGYTF. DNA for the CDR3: TGTGCCAGCAGCCTAGGGGTTGCTGGCTACACCTTC.

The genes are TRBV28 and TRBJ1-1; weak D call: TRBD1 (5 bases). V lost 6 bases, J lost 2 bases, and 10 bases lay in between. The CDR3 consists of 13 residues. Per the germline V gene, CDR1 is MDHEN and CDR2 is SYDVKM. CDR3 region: CASRETVNTEAFF. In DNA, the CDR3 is TGTGCCAGCAGAGAGACAGTAAACACTGAAGCTTTCTTT.

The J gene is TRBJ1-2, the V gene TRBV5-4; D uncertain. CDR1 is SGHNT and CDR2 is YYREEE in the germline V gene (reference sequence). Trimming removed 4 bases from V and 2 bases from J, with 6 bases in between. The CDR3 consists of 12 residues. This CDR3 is CASSLDNYGYTF. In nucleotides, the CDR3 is TGTGCCAGCAGCCTAGACAACTATGGCTACACCTTC. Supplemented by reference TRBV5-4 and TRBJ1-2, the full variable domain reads ETGVTQSPTHLIKTRGQQVTLRCSSQSGHNTVSWYQQALGQGPQFIFQYYREEENGRGNFPPRFSGLQFPNYSSELNVNALELDDSALYLCASSLDNYGYTFGSGTRLTVV.

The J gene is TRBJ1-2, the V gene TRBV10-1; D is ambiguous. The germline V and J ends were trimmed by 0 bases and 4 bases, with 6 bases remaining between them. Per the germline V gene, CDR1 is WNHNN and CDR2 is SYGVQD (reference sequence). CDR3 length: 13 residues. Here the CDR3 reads CASSESRLYGYTF. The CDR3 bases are TGCGCCAGCAGTGAGTCCAGACTCTATGGCTACACCTTC.

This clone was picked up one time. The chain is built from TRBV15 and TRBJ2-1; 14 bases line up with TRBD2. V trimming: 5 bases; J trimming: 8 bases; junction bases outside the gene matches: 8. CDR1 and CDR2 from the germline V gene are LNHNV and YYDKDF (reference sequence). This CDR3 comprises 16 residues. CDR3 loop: CATSVTSGRASDEQFF. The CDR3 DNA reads TGTGCCACCAGCGTGACTAGCGGGAGGGCCTCCGATGAGCAGTTCTTC.

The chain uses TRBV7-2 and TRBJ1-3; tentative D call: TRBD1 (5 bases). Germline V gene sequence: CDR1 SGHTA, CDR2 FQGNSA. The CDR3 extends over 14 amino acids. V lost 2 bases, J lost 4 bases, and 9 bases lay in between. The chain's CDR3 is CASSLQGTGNTIYF. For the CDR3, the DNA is TGTGCCAGCAGCTTACAGGGAACAGGAAACACCATATATTTT. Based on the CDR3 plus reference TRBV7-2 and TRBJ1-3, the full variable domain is GAGVSQSPSNKVTEKGKDVELRCDPISGHTALYWYRQSLGQGLEFLIYFQGNSAPDKSGLPSDRFSAERTGGSVSTLTIQRTQQEDSAVYLCASSLQGTGNTIYFGEGSWLTVV.

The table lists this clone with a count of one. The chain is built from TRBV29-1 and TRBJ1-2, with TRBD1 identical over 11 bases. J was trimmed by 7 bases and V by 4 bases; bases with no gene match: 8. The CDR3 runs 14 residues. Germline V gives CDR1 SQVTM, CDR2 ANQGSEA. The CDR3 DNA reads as TGCAGCGTTGGTGGGACAGGGGGAAGGGGTGGCTACACCTTC. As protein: CSVGGTGGRGGYTF.

The DNA of the CDR3 is TGTGCCTGGAGTGCTGACAGAGATCAGCCCCAGCATTTT. Its protein product is CAWSADRDQPQHF. The V call is TRBV30, the J call TRBJ1-5; TRBD1 might be the D (5 bases). CDR3 length: 13 residues. Per the germline V gene, CDR1 is GTSNPN and CDR2 is SVGIG (reference sequence). V was shortened by 1 base and J by 5 bases, with 9 bases between the two germline ends.

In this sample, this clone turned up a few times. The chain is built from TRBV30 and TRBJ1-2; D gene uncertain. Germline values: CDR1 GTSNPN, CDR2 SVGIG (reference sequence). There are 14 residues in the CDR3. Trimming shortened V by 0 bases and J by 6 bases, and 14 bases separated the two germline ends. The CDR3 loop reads CAWSVREGYDGYTF. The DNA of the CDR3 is TGTGCCTGGAGTGTACGCGAAGGGTACGATGGCTACACCTTC.

CDR3 nucleotide sequence: TGTGCCAGCAGCGTAGACCCGACAGGGGTTACCGGGGAGCTGTTTTTT. Translated: CASSVDPTGVTGELFF. V is TRBV9 and J is TRBJ2-2, with TRBD1 identical over 8 bases. This CDR3 is 16 amino acids long. Germline loops: CDR1 SGDLS, CDR2 YYNGEE. J was trimmed by 5 bases and V by 0 bases; bases with no gene match: 6.

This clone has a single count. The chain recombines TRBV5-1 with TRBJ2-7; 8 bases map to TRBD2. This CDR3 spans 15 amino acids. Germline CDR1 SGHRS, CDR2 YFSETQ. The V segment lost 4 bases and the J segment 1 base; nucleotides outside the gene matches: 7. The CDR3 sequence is CASSLTSVQSYEQYF. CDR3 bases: TGCGCCAGCAGCCTGACTAGCGTCCAATCCTACGAGCAGTACTTC.

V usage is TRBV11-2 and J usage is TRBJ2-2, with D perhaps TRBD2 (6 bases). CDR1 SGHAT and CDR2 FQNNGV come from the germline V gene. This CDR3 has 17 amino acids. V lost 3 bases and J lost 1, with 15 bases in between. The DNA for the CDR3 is TGTGCCAGCAGCTTTCCCCCCGGACTAAGGAACACCGGGGAGCTGTTTTTT. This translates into CASSFPPGLRNTGELFF. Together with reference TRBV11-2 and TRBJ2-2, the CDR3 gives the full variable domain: EAGVAQSPRYKIIEKRQSVAFWCNPISGHATLYWYQQILGQGPKLLIQFQNNGVVDDSQLPKDRFSAERLKGVDSTLKIQPAKLEDSAVYLCASSFPPGLRNTGELFFGEGSRLTVL.